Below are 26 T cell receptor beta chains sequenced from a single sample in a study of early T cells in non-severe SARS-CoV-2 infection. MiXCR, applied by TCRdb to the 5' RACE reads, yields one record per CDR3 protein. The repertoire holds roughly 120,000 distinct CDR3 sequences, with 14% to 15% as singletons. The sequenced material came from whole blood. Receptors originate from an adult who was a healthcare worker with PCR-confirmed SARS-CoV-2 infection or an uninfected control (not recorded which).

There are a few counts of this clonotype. The CDR3 is CAIRQTGTANTGELFF. CDR3 coding DNA: TGTGCCATCAGGCAGACCGGGACCGCGAACACCGGGGAGCTGTTTTTT. V is TRBV10-3 and J is TRBJ2-2; either TRBD1 or TRBD2 may supply D (5 bases each). V was clipped by 6 bases and J by 0 bases, with 14 bases between them. Germline CDR1 is ENHRY and CDR2 is SYGVKD. This CDR3 spans 16 amino acids.

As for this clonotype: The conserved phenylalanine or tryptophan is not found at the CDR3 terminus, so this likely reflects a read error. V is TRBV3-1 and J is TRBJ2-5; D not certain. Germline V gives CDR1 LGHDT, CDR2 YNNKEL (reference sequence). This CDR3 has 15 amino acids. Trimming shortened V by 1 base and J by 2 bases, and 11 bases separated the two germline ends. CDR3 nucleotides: TGTGCCAGCAGCCAAGCATCGCGTTATCAAGAGACCCAGTACTTA. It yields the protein CASSQASRYQETQYL.

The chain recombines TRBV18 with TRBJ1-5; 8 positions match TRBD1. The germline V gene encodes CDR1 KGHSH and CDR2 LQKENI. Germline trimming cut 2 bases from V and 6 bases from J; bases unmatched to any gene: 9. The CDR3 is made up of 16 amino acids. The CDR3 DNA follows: TGTGCCAGCTCACCATCTATCCAGGGGACAGGTCAGCCCCAGCATTTT. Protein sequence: CASSPSIQGTGQPQHF. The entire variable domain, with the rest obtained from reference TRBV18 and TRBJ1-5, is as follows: NAGVMQNPRHLVRRRGQEARLRCSPMKGHSHVYWYRQLPEEGLKFMVYLQKENIIDESGMPKERFSAEFPKEGPSILRIQQVVRGDSAAYFCASSPSIQGTGQPQHFGDGTRLSIL.

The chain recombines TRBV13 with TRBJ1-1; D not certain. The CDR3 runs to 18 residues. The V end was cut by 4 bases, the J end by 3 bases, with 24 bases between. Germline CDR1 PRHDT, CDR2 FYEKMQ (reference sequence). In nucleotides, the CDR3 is TGTGCCAGCAGCTCTACCCAGTCTCATGGGGAGCGCGACACTGAAGCTTTCTTT. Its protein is CASSSTQSHGERDTEAFF.

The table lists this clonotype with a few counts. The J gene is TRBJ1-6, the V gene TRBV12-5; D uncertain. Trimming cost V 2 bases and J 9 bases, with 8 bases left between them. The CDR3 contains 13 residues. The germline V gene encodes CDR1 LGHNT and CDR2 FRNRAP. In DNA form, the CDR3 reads TGTGCTAGTGGTTTGCGGGCAAGTTCACCCCTCCACTTT. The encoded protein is CASGLRASSPLHF.

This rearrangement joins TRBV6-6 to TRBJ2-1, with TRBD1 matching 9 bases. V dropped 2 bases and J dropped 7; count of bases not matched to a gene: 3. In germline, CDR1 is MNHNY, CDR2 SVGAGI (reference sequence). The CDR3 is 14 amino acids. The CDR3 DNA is TGTGCCAGCAGTTACGAGGGACAGGGTAATGAGCAGTTCTTC. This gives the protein CASSYEGQGNEQFF.

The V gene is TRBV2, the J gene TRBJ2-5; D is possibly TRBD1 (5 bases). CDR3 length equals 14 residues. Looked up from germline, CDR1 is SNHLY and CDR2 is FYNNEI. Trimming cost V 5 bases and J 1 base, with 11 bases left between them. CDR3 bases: TGTGCCAGCAGTCCCAGGACACTCCAAGAGACCCAGTACTTC. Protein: CASSPRTLQETQYF.

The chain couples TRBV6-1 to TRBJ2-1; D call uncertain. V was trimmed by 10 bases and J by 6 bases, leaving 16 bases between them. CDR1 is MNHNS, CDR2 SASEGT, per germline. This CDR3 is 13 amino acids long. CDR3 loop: CATESTPSNEQFF. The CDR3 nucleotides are TGTGCCACCGAATCGACCCCATCCAATGAGCAGTTCTTC.

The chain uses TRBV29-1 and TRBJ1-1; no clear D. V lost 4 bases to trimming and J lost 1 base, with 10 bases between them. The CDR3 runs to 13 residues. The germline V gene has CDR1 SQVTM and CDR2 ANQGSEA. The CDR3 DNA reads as TGCAGCGTTGTTGACTCCAAGAACACTGAAGCTTTCTTT. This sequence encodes CSVVDSKNTEAFF.

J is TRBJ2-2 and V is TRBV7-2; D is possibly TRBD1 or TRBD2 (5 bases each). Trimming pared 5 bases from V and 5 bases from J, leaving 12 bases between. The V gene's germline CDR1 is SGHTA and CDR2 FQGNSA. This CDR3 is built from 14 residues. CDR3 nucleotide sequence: TGTGCCAGCAGCCCGGGACGGATGACCGGGGAGCTGTTTTTT. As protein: CASSPGRMTGELFF.

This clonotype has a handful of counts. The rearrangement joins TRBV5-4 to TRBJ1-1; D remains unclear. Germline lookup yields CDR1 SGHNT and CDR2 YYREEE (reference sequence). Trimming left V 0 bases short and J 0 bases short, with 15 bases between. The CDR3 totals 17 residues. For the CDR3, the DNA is TGTGCCAGCAGCTTGGGCGCAGGACTTTTAATGAACACTGAAGCTTTCTTT. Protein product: CASSLGAGLLMNTEAFF.

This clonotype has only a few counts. The CDR3 DNA is TGTGCCTGGAATGTCGGGGTAGGAGATACGCAGTATTTT. Amino acid sequence: CAWNVGVGDTQYF. The V call is TRBV30, the J call TRBJ2-3, with D possibly being TRBD2 (5 bases). The V end was cut by 4 bases, the J end by 5 bases, with 13 bases between. CDR1 is GTSNPN and CDR2 is SVGIG in the germline V gene (reference sequence). This CDR3 has 13 amino acids.

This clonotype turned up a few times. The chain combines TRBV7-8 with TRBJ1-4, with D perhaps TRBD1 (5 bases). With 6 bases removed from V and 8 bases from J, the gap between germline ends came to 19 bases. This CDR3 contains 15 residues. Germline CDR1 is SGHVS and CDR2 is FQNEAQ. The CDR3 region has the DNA TGTGCCAGCAGTTTATATCGGGACCCCCTCGAAAAACTGTTTTTT. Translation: CASSLYRDPLEKLFF.

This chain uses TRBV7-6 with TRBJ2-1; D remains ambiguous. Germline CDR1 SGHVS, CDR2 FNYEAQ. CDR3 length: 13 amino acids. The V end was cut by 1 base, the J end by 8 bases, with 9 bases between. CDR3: CASSLGDWDEQFF. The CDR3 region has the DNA TGTGCCAGCAGCTTAGGAGACTGGGATGAGCAGTTCTTC.

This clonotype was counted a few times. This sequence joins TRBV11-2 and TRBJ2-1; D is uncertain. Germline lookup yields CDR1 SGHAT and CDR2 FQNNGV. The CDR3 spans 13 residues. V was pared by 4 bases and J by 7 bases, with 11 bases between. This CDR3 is CASSSQETNEQFF. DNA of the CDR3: TGTGCCAGCAGCTCGCAAGAGACTAATGAGCAGTTCTTC.

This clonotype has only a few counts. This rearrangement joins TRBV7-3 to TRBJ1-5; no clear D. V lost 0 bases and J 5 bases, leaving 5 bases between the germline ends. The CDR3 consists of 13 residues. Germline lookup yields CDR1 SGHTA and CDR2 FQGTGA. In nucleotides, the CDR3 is TGTGCCAGCAGCTTAACGAAGGATCAGCCCCAGCATTTT. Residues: CASSLTKDQPQHF.

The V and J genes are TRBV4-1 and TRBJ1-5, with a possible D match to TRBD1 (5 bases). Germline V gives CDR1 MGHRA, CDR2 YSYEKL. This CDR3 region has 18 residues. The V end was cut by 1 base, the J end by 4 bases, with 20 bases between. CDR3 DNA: TGCGCCAGCAGCCAAGCAGGGCAGAGCTCGGCAGGGAATCAGCCCCAGCATTTT. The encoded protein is CASSQAGQSSAGNQPQHF.

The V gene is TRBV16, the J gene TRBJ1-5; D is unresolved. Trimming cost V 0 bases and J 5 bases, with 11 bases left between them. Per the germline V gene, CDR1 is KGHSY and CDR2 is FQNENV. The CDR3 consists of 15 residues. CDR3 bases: TGTGCCAGCAGCCAATCGACGGGGAGGGATCAGCCCCAGCATTTT. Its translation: CASSQSTGRDQPQHF. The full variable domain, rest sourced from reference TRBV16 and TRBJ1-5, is GEEVAQTPKHLVRGEGQKAKLYCAPIKGHSYVFWYQQVLKNEFKFLISFQNENVFDETGMPKERFSAKCLPNSPCSLEIQATKLEDSAVYFCASSQSTGRDQPQHFGDGTRLSIL.

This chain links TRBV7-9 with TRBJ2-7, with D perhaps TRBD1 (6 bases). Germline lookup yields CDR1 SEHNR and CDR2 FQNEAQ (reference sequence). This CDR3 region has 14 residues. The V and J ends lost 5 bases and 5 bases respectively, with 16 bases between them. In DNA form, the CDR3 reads TGTGCCAGCAGCGTGACCGGGACAAAGGACGAGCAGTACTTC. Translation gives CASSVTGTKDEQYF. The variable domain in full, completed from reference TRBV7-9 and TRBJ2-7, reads DTGVSQNPRHKITKRGQNVTFRCDPISEHNRLYWYRQTLGQGPEFLTYFQNEAQLEKSRLLSDRFSAERPKGSFSTLEIQRTEQGDSAMYLCASSVTGTKDEQYFGPGTRLTVT.

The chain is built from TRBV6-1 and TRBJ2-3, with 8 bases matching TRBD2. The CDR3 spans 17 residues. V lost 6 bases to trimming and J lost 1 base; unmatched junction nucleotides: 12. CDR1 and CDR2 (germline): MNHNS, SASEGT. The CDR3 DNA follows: TGTGCCAGCAGCGATTCCGGGCGGGGGGCCGGCACAGATACGCAGTATTTT. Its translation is CASSDSGRGAGTDTQYF.

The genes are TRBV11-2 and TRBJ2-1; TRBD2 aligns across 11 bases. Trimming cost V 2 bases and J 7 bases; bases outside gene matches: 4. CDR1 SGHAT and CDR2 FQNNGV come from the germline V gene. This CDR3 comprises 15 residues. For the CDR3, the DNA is TGTGCCAGCAGCTTAATAGCGGGGGGGTGGAATGAGCAGTTCTTC. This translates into CASSLIAGGWNEQFF.

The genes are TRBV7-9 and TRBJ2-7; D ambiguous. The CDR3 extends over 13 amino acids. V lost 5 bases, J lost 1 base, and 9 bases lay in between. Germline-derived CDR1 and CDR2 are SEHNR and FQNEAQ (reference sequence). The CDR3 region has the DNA TGTGCCAGCAGCCCACCGACATCCTACGAGCAGTACTTC. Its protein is CASSPPTSYEQYF.

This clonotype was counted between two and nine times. CDR3 nucleotides: TGCGCCAGCAGCTTGGGACAGGGCAAGACCCAGTACTTC. The encoded protein is CASSLGQGKTQYF. The gene calls are TRBV5-1 and TRBJ2-5; TRBD1 matches 7 bases. CDR1 and CDR2 (germline): SGHRS, YFSETQ. CDR3 length equals 13 residues. Germline trimming cut 0 bases from V and 6 bases from J; bases unmatched to any gene: 2.

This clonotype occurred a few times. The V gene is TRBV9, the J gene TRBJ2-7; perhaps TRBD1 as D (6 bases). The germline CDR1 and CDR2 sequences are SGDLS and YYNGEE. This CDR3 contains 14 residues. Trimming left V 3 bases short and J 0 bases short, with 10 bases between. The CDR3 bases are TGTGCCAGCAGCGGGGGACATCACTCCTACGAGCAGTACTTC. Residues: CASSGGHHSYEQYF.

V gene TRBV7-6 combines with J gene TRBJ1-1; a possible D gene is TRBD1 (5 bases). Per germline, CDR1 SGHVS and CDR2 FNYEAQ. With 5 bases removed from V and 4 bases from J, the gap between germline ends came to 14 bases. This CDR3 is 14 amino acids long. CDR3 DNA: TGTGCCAGCAGCCCCATAACCGGGGGCACTGAAGCTTTCTTT. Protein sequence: CASSPITGGTEAFF.

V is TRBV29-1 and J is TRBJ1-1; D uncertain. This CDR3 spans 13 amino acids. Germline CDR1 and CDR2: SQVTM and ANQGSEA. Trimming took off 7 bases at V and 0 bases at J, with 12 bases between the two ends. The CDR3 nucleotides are TGCAGCGGCTTCGACGGACTGAACACTGAAGCTTTCTTT. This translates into CSGFDGLNTEAFF.